This record concerns one T cell receptor (beta chain) sequence. A few counts support this clone. What antigen it recognizes has not been identified. Qualities for individual bases were not recorded, and no much larger clone is one base off. This record belongs to a study of T cells in localized non-small cell lung cancer (dated by TCRdb to the early 2020s). The study in broad terms: T cell repertoires of 200 to 250 early-stage NSCLC patients were analyzed, with tumors being compared against uninvolved tumor-adjacent lungs. The cohort consisted of 236 treatment-naive NSCLC patients whose localized lung tumors had been resected. NSCLC patients had a mean age of roughly 66 years, and fewer than 150 were male and over 85 female.

The immunoSEQ Assay was used to sequence TCR beta CDR3 regions from DNA. Regarding the original processing steps: T cell density was computed as TCR beta template counts normalized to usable DNA estimated by amplifying housekeeping genes. Using the preseqR package, richness was estimated by extrapolating to 120,000 templates for tissue samples and 400,000 templates for PBMC samples. Clonality was defined by subtracting Pielou's evenness from one. Tissue-enriched TCRs were identified by differential abundance testing using productive amino-acid clonotypes, minimum total count 5 and alpha 0.1. The Jaccard Index and the Morisita Overlap Index were used to measure repertoire overlap between compartments. TCR beta CDR3s were clustered by GLIPH together with public tetramer-defined viral CDR3s, and at least three viral sequences plus V-gene enrichment were required for viral motifs. This is the immuneACCESS table as TCRdb keeps it, with only in-frame sequences that have V and J called. A part of the clones is gone; compared with another copy, unresolved V genes explain less than half, and the rest is unexplained. V, J and clone size were drawn from that table, and D and trimming were deduced from the DNA. The sample data list about 26,000 clones, and about 91% of these were observed just once. The ten largest account for 4% to 4.5% of the sample.

The germline V gene provides CDR1 SGHTA and CDR2 FQGNSA. The CDR3, cysteine through phenylalanine, is 16 amino acids long. Left in the record is the CDR3 DNA by itself, 48 bases read in frame from the first base. Trimming at the junction amounts to 1 base on V and 0 bases on J, and the germline ends lie 10 bases apart. At diagnosis, tumor, uninvolved tumor-adjacent lung and peripheral blood were collected and then preserved as a mix of FFPE and fresh-frozen material. For TCR repertoire profiling, blood samples were analyzed as peripheral blood mononuclear cells. The paper as a whole reports these results and caveats: Higher blood T cell density associated with longer overall survival, while higher adjacent-lung clonality associated with shorter survival. Uninvolved tumor-adjacent lung showed the highest T cell clonality, higher than tumor, which suggests more focused antigenic responses in the uninvolved tumor-adjacent lung. Since the design was exploratory, TCR variables were selected using unadjusted p-values with no false-discovery rate correction. Because multi-region sequencing of the tumors was not done, intratumor heterogeneity could not be ruled out. Of the top 100 tumor clones, a median of roughly 56 were detected in paired uninvolved adjacent lung; over 25 were also among that lung's top 100.

This sequence was found in a female donor over 55 with stage II squamous cell lung carcinoma. Material: peripheral blood, obtained before any cancer treatment. The rearrangement joined TRBV7-2 to TRBJ1-3; the D gene is not confidently resolved. The nucleotide sequence is given as TGTGCCAGCAGCTTAGATCAGGCGCTCTCTGGAAACACCATATATTTT. This sequence encodes CASSLDQALSGNTIYF.